The 25 T cell receptor beta chains listed next were all sequenced from one sample in a study of T cell responses to AZD1222 COVID-19 vaccine. The repertoire was sequenced with immunoSEQ multiplex PCR; TCRdb's copy has only in-frame clones and lacks some. The profile shows about 130,000 clones, around 90% of them singletons. This sample comprised peripheral blood, obtained on day 0 of AZD1222 vaccination. These receptors came from an adult in good health.

The chain is built from TRBV5-4 and TRBJ2-7, with 10 nucleotides matching TRBD1. Trimming cost V 0 bases and J 4 bases; bases outside gene matches: 4. Per germline, CDR1 SGHNT and CDR2 YYREEE (reference sequence). The CDR3 runs to 15 residues. This chain's CDR3 is CASSLGGTGAYEQYF. The CDR3 DNA sequence: TGTGCCAGCAGCTTGGGTGGGACAGGGGCTTACGAGCAGTACTTC.

This clone was counted a single time. Written as DNA, the CDR3 is TGTGCCAGCAGCCCGTCCCAGAATCGGAACACTGAAGCTTTCTTT. Translated: CASSPSQNRNTEAFF. The J gene is TRBJ1-1, the V gene TRBV13; D remains unclear. This CDR3 is built from 15 residues. Trimming took off 5 bases at V and 1 base at J, with 14 bases between the two ends. CDR1 is PRHDT, CDR2 FYEKMQ, per germline (reference sequence).

The gene calls are TRBV5-4 and TRBJ2-5, with D possibly called TRBD1 or TRBD2 (6 bases each). CDR3 length: 15 amino acids. V was cut by 4 bases and J by 5 bases, with 18 bases left in between. Per germline, CDR1 SGHNT and CDR2 YYREEE (reference sequence). The CDR3: CASSGGPGAGETQYF. CDR3 in DNA: TGTGCCAGCAGCGGGGGGCCAGGGGCCGGGGAGACCCAGTACTTC.

The gene calls are TRBV9 and TRBJ2-2, with D perhaps matching TRBD1 or TRBD2 (6 bases each). V was shortened by 4 bases and J by 6 bases, with 13 bases between the two germline ends. The CDR3 has 14 amino acids. The germline CDR1 and CDR2 sequences are SGDLS and YYNGEE. CDR3 sequence reads: CASSPPGGAGELFF. CDR3 coding DNA: TGTGCCAGCAGCCCTCCCGGGGGCGCCGGGGAGCTGTTTTTT.

This rearrangement joins TRBV7-2 to TRBJ1-5; D is unclear. The CDR3 runs 13 residues. The V end lost 3 bases, the J end lost 4 bases, and 7 bases lay between the germline ends. The germline V gene has CDR1 SGHTA and CDR2 FQGNSA. The DNA of the CDR3 is TGTGCCAGCAGCTTGGTACAGAATCAGCCCCAGCATTTT. Its translation: CASSLVQNQPQHF.

V gene TRBV14 combines with J gene TRBJ2-1; the D is unclear. V was trimmed by 2 bases and J by 0 bases, leaving 11 bases between them. This CDR3 region has 16 residues. Germline CDR1 SGHDN, CDR2 FVKESK. The CDR3 spells CASSQRIQSSYNEQFF. Here the CDR3 DNA reads TGTGCCAGCAGCCAAAGAATACAGAGCTCCTACAATGAGCAGTTCTTC.

This chain links TRBV28 with TRBJ2-2; D not certain. CDR1 and CDR2 from the germline V gene are MDHEN and SYDVKM. V was pared by 2 bases and J by 7 bases, with 14 bases between. The CDR3 extends over 15 amino acids. CDR3 amino acids: CASSLLVSLGGELFF. The CDR3 region has the DNA TGTGCCAGCAGTTTACTGGTTAGCCTGGGCGGGGAGCTGTTTTTT.

The chain couples TRBV4-1 to TRBJ1-1; D not certain. Between the trimmed V and J ends, which lost 4 bases and 4 bases, there was a span of 13 bases. Looked up from germline, CDR1 is MGHRA and CDR2 is YSYEKL. The CDR3 extends over 14 amino acids. The CDR3 region has the DNA TGCGCCAGCAGCCCGCGGGCCCTCGGCACTGAAGCTTTCTTT. Translation: CASSPRALGTEAFF.

The chain joins TRBV5-4 to TRBJ2-3, with TRBD1 matching over 12 bases. CDR3 length equals 20 residues. CDR1 and CDR2 from the germline V gene are SGHNT and YYREEE (reference sequence). J gave up 0 bases and V 6 bases, and 17 bases lay outside the gene matches. In nucleotides, the CDR3 is TGTGCCAGCACCTCCAATTTCGGGACAGGGGGCAGAACTAGCACAGATACGCAGTATTTT. Translation: CASTSNFGTGGRTSTDTQYF.

This chain links TRBV7-9 with TRBJ2-7; D is ambiguous. CDR1 and CDR2 (germline): SEHNR, FQNEAQ (reference sequence). The V end lost 5 bases, the J end lost 0 bases, and 14 bases lay between the germline ends. The CDR3 has 15 amino acids. Here the CDR3 DNA reads TGTGCCAGCAGCGCCCGGGCAGACCCCTCCTACGAGCAGTACTTC. Translating it yields CASSARADPSYEQYF. The variable domain in full, with the rest retrieved from reference TRBV7-9 and TRBJ2-7, is DTGVSQNPRHKITKRGQNVTFRCDPISEHNRLYWYRQTLGQGPEFLTYFQNEAQLEKSRLLSDRFSAERPKGSFSTLEIQRTEQGDSAMYLCASSARADPSYEQYFGPGTRLTVT.

The chain joins TRBV2 to TRBJ1-2; D perhaps matches TRBD1 (5 bases). This CDR3 region has 12 residues. Deletions cut 9 bases from V and 5 bases from J, with 13 bases between. Germline assignment: CDR1 SNHLY and CDR2 FYNNEI. The CDR3 sequence is CASAWGGYGYTF. DNA of the CDR3: TGTGCCAGTGCCTGGGGGGGATATGGCTACACCTTC.

V gene TRBV28 combines with J gene TRBJ1-5, with TRBD1 matching over 10 bases. After removal of 6 bases from V and 6 bases from J, the junction contained 17 bases not matched to a gene. Germline CDR1 and CDR2: MDHEN and SYDVKM. This CDR3 region has 18 residues. The CDR3 protein is CASSSHMSRDRGGQPQHF. The CDR3 nucleotides are TGTGCCAGCAGCAGCCACATGTCCCGGGACAGGGGCGGTCAGCCCCAGCATTTT.

This clone was seen a single time. V usage is TRBV5-1 and J usage is TRBJ1-1, with 7 bases aligning to TRBD1. J gave up 1 base and V 5 bases, and 2 bases lay outside the gene matches. This CDR3 region has 13 residues. The germline V gene encodes CDR1 SGHRS and CDR2 YFSETQ. Here the CDR3 DNA reads TGCGCCAGCAGGGGACAGCCGAACACTGAAGCTTTCTTT. Translated, it gives CASRGQPNTEAFF.

V is TRBV5-1 and J is TRBJ2-5; D is tentatively TRBD1 or TRBD2 (5 bases each). Trimming removed 0 bases from V and 5 bases from J, with 14 bases in between. The CDR3 runs to 15 residues. Germline V CDR1 and CDR2: SGHRS, YFSETQ. The CDR3 protein is CASSLAARGGETQYF. DNA of the CDR3: TGCGCCAGCAGCTTGGCGGCCCGGGGCGGGGAGACCCAGTACTTC.

This chain uses TRBV19 with TRBJ2-3, with a possible D match to TRBD1 (6 bases). V shed 6 bases and J shed 10 bases, with 20 bases lying between them. This CDR3 region has 14 residues. The germline CDR1 and CDR2 sequences are LNHDA and SQIVND (reference sequence). The CDR3 loop is CASSPRYGQSPQYF. DNA for the CDR3: TGTGCCAGTAGCCCAAGGTATGGACAGAGCCCGCAGTATTTT.

This clone was found once. V gene TRBV25-1 combines with J gene TRBJ1-2, with no clear D. Germline V gene sequence: CDR1 MGHDK, CDR2 SYGVNS. Trimming left V 8 bases short and J 2 bases short, with 12 bases between. The CDR3 spans 13 residues. The CDR3: CASQPTTNYGYTF. CDR3 coding DNA: TGTGCCAGCCAACCGACAACCAACTATGGCTACACCTTC.

In the case of this clone: This sample also contains other DNA sequences that code for the same CDR3. The genes are TRBV24-1 and TRBJ2-7; D is unclear. The CDR3 has 13 residues. V was trimmed by 4 bases and J by 0 bases, leaving 6 bases between them. From germline, CDR1 is KGHDR and CDR2 SFDVKD. DNA for the CDR3: TGTGCCACCAGTGAAGGAAGCTCCTACGAGCAGTACTTC. This translates into CATSEGSSYEQYF.

Only one count was recorded for this clone. CDR3 region: CASSYSMGVGGNTIYF. DNA for the CDR3: TGTGCCAGCAGTTACTCGATGGGGGTCGGAGGAAACACCATATATTTT. The gene calls are TRBV6-5 and TRBJ1-3; perhaps TRBD1 as D (5 bases). This CDR3 comprises 16 residues. Per germline, CDR1 MNHEY and CDR2 SVGAGI. V lost 0 bases and J 4 bases, leaving 13 bases between the germline ends.

The table lists this clone with a few counts. The chain combines TRBV30 with TRBJ1-1; a weak D match, TRBD1 (5 bases). V was shortened by 1 base and J by 2 bases, with 8 bases between the two germline ends. Germline assignment: CDR1 GTSNPN and CDR2 SVGIG (reference sequence). This CDR3 has 13 amino acids. CDR3 sequence: CAWSGQGNTEAFF. Here the CDR3 DNA reads TGTGCCTGGAGTGGGCAGGGAAACACTGAAGCTTTCTTT.

This chain uses TRBV19 with TRBJ1-5; perhaps TRBD1 as D (5 bases). V lost 5 bases to trimming and J lost 4 bases, with 15 bases between them. CDR1 and CDR2 from the germline V gene are LNHDA and SQIVND (reference sequence). CDR3 length: 15 amino acids. The CDR3 is CASSPQAGLNQPQHF. In DNA, the CDR3 is TGTGCCAGTAGTCCTCAGGCGGGGCTTAATCAGCCCCAGCATTTT. The variable domain in full, completed from reference TRBV19 and TRBJ1-5, reads DGGITQSPKYLFRKEGQNVTLSCEQNLNHDAMYWYRQDPGQGLRLIYYSQIVNDFQKGDIAEGYSVSREKKESFPLTVTSAQKNPTAFYLCASSPQAGLNQPQHFGDGTRLSIL.

This chain joins TRBV5-8 and TRBJ2-3, with a tentative D call TRBD1 (8 bases). Germline V lookup: CDR1 SGHTS, CDR2 YDEGEE. The CDR3 spans 14 residues. The germline V and J ends were trimmed by 4 bases and 3 bases, with 12 bases remaining between them. The CDR3: CASSPQGGTDTQYF. CDR3 sequence (DNA): TGTGCCAGCAGCCCACAGGGGGGGACAGATACGCAGTATTTT. The full variable domain, completed using reference TRBV5-8 and TRBJ2-3, is EAGVTQSPTHLIKTRGQQATLRCSPISGHTSVYWYQQALGLGLQFLLWYDEGEERNRGNFPPRFSGRQFPNYSSELNVNALELEDSALYLCASSPQGGTDTQYFGPGTRLTVL.

The V gene is TRBV28, the J gene TRBJ2-2, with 12 nucleotides matching TRBD1. The CDR3 runs to 17 residues. V dropped 6 bases and J dropped 4; count of bases not matched to a gene: 9. Germline lookup yields CDR1 MDHEN and CDR2 SYDVKM. The CDR3 protein is CASSRWDRGRGTGELFF. CDR3 bases: TGTGCCAGCAGCCGGTGGGACAGGGGGCGAGGCACCGGGGAGCTGTTTTTT.

The chain couples TRBV11-2 to TRBJ1-2; maybe TRBD1 (5 bases). Per germline, CDR1 SGHAT and CDR2 FQNNGV. V gave up 0 bases and J gave up 8 bases, with 16 bases separating them. This CDR3 has 15 residues. For the CDR3, the DNA is TGTGCCAGCAGCTTAGAAACTGGTGGGGGAGGAGGCTACACCTTC. Translating gives CASSLETGGGGGYTF.

V is TRBV9 and J is TRBJ1-4; 8 bases map to TRBD1. The CDR3 has 14 residues. After removal of 3 bases from V and 8 bases from J, the junction contained 6 bases not matched to a gene. CDR1 SGDLS and CDR2 YYNGEE come from the germline V gene. For the CDR3, the DNA is TGTGCCAGCAGCGGGGGGACAGGCGGAGAAAAACTGTTTTTT. It translates to CASSGGTGGEKLFF.

This sequence joins TRBV28 and TRBJ2-3, with 8 bases aligning to TRBD1. The CDR3 contains 14 residues. Germline V lookup: CDR1 MDHEN, CDR2 SYDVKM. After removal of 7 bases from V and 5 bases from J, the junction contained 8 bases not matched to a gene. The CDR3 coding sequence is TGTGCCAGCACCTCGGACAGGGCGGGAGATACGCAGTATTTT. This codes for CASTSDRAGDTQYF.